This paragraph covers one T cell receptor (beta chain) sequence. The target antigen is unknown. Germline CDR1 and CDR2: SGHTA and FQGTGA. Trimming took 3 bases from V and 1 from J; bases not matched to a gene: 3. This CDR3 spans 15 amino acids. This sample was included in a study of CD8 T cell repertoires and HIV-1 epitope variants. For the study at large: Controls were a CMV, EBV and flu pool, Ebola AY9, and no peptide. Tested: three Gag epitope families, Nef HW9 and YT9.

The protocol was immunoSEQ multiplex PCR, while the TCRdb copy is restricted to in-frame clones and leaves out a portion. The data show 5,500 to 6,000 clones, 65% to 80% seen once. Specimen: cultured CD8+ T cells derived from PBMCs. This sequence originates from a male donor with HIV. The rearrangement uses TRBV7-3 and TRBJ2-3; 8 positions agree with TRBD2. The CDR3 DNA reads TGTGCCAGCAGCTTTGCAGCGGGGGGCACAGATACGCAGTATTTT. This sequence encodes CASSFAAGGTDTQYF. The variable domain in full, with the rest retrieved from reference TRBV7-3 and TRBJ2-3, is GAGVSQTPSNKVTEKGKYVELRCDPISGHTALYWYRQSLGQGPEFLIYFQGTGAADDSGLPNDRFFAVRPEGSVSTLKIQRTERGDSAVYLCASSFAAGGTDTQYFGPGTRLTVL.